This T cell receptor (beta chain) was obtained from a study of T cell responses to AZD1222 COVID-19 vaccine. After removal of 2 bases from V and 5 bases from J, the junction contained 5 bases not matched to a gene. CDR3 length: 15 residues. The germline CDR1 and CDR2 sequences are MDHEN and SYDVKM. TCRdb keeps only in-frame clones here, not all; method: immunoSEQ multiplex PCR. In the table there are about 140,000 clones, about nine tenths of which are singletons. The input for sequencing was peripheral blood, taken on day 0 of AZD1222 vaccination. The sequence derives from an adult in good health. This sequence joins TRBV28 and TRBJ2-7, with 11 bases matching TRBD1. The CDR3 coding sequence is TGTGCCAGCAGTTTAGGAGGGACAGGGGGAAACGAGCAGTACTTC. It yields the protein CASSLGGTGGNEQYF. Full variable domain (missing parts from reference TRBV28 and TRBJ2-7): DVKVTQSSRYLVKRTGEKVFLECVQDMDHENMFWYRQDPGLGLRLIYFSYDVKMKEKGDIPEGYSVSREKKERFSLILESASTNQTSMYLCASSLGGTGGNEQYFGPGTRLTVT.